Below, 23 T cell receptor beta chains from the same sample are listed, as sequenced in a study of shared clonotypes between healthy human individuals. Sequencing used immunoSEQ multiplex PCR; TCRdb keeps in-frame clones, though not all of them. This sample yields approximately 2.4 million clones, of which approximately 96% are seen a single time; roughly 0.13% belongs to the top ten. The source material was naive CD4+ T cells sorted from blood. Subset here: CD45RA+ positively selected. The receptors shown here come from a man between 18 and 29 years old in good health.

The chain recombines TRBV5-1 with TRBJ1-6; tentative D call: TRBD1 (6 bases). This CDR3 spans 16 amino acids. Germline values: CDR1 SGHRS, CDR2 YFSETQ. V lost 0 bases and J 6 bases, leaving 13 bases between the germline ends. CDR3 DNA: TGCGCCAGCAGCTTGGCAGGGGCTATAACTAATTCACCCCTCCACTTT. Amino acid sequence: CASSLAGAITNSPLHF.

The gene calls are TRBV7-9 and TRBJ2-7; D remains ambiguous. This CDR3 has 14 amino acids. Germline CDR1 SEHNR, CDR2 FQNEAQ (reference sequence). V lost 6 bases, J lost 0 bases, and 12 bases lay in between. The CDR3 bases are TGTGCCAGCAGTCTTCCTTGGAGCTCCTACGAGCAGTACTTC. Translated, it gives CASSLPWSSYEQYF.

The chain is built from TRBV5-1 and TRBJ2-3, with 8 positions matching TRBD2. The CDR3 extends over 15 amino acids. From germline, CDR1 is SGHRS and CDR2 YFSETQ. The V and J ends lost 3 bases and 4 bases, in that order; junction bases with no gene match: 7. CDR3: CASSSEAGVSDTQYF. CDR3 nucleotide sequence: TGCGCCAGCAGCTCGGAAGCGGGAGTCTCAGATACGCAGTATTTT.

V gene TRBV7-9 combines with J gene TRBJ1-1; no reliable D call. The CDR3 length is 15 residues. The ends were cut back, 1 base at V and 0 bases at J, with 9 bases in the middle. Germline CDR1 is SEHNR and CDR2 is FQNEAQ (reference sequence). CDR3 in amino acids: CASSLGRVVNTEAFF. The CDR3 DNA reads TGTGCCAGCAGCTTAGGGAGGGTTGTGAACACTGAAGCTTTCTTT. The variable domain in full, completed from reference TRBV7-9 and TRBJ1-1, reads DTGVSQNPRHKITKRGQNVTFRCDPISEHNRLYWYRQTLGQGPEFLTYFQNEAQLEKSRLLSDRFSAERPKGSFSTLEIQRTEQGDSAMYLCASSLGRVVNTEAFFGQGTRLTVV.

As for this clone: Other DNA sequences in the same sample also yield this CDR3. The genes are TRBV10-3 and TRBJ2-6, with D unresolved. V dropped 4 bases and J dropped 4 bases, with 11 bases sitting between them. The CDR3 consists of 15 residues. The germline V gene encodes CDR1 ENHRY and CDR2 SYGVKD. The CDR3 loop is CAISAGDSGANVLTF. The CDR3 DNA sequence: TGTGCCATCAGTGCCGGCGATTCGGGGGCCAACGTCCTGACTTTC.

The gene calls are TRBV29-1 and TRBJ2-1, with TRBD2 identical over 7 bases. The CDR3 covers 14 residues. V was clipped by 3 bases and J by 7 bases; unmatched bases: 9. CDR1 SQVTM and CDR2 ANQGSEA come from the germline V gene. As DNA, the CDR3 is TGCAGCGTTGATTGGGGGAGGGAGGGGAATGAGCAGTTCTTC. This sequence encodes CSVDWGREGNEQFF.

The V gene is TRBV7-9, the J gene TRBJ1-1; D gene ambiguous. Trimming left V 5 bases short and J 7 bases short, with 20 bases between. Germline V CDR1 and CDR2: SEHNR, FQNEAQ (reference sequence). The CDR3 length is 15 residues. The CDR3 nucleotides read TGTGCCAGCAGCGGCAGCGGGTCCCCAGCGGTTGAAGCTTTCTTT. As protein: CASSGSGSPAVEAFF.

Of note for this clone: Distinct nucleotide sequences in the sample also encode this CDR3. The chain has TRBV5-1 and TRBJ2-7; unclear D gene. Germline V gene lookup returns CDR1 SGHRS and CDR2 YFSETQ. CDR3 size: 14 residues. Trimming took 0 bases from V and 4 from J, leaving 11 bases between them. The CDR3 DNA sequence: TGCGCCAGCAGCTTGGTAGGCAACTCATACGAGCAGTACTTC. Translated, it gives CASSLVGNSYEQYF.

V and J are TRBV10-3 and TRBJ2-1, with 15 bases that match TRBD2. The CDR3 spans 16 residues. The ends lost 11 bases at V and 1 base at J; junction bases unmatched: 6. Germline assignment: CDR1 ENHRY and CDR2 SYGVKD. The CDR3 sequence is CAGGTSGRFSYNEQFF. The CDR3 coding sequence is TGTGCCGGCGGGACTAGCGGGAGGTTTTCCTACAATGAGCAGTTCTTC.

The rearrangement links TRBV5-1 to TRBJ2-6; D gene unclear. The CDR3 runs to 16 residues. V was shortened by 5 bases and J by 0 bases, with 12 bases between the two germline ends. Germline V gene lookup returns CDR1 SGHRS and CDR2 YFSETQ. CDR3 in DNA: TGCGCCAGCAGTACAGTCCCCAGCTCTGGGGCCAACGTCCTGACTTTC. Translating gives CASSTVPSSGANVLTF. Variable domain in full (rest from reference TRBV5-1 and TRBJ2-6): KAGVTQTPRYLIKTRGQQVTLSCSPISGHRSVSWYQQTPGQGLQFLFEYFSETQRNKGNFPGRFSGRQFSNSRSEMNVSTLELGDSALYLCASSTVPSSGANVLTFGAGSRLTVL.

This clone turned up a few times. The chain combines TRBV4-2 with TRBJ2-7, with D possibly TRBD2 on 7 matching bases. The V end lost 5 bases, the J end lost 3 bases, and 14 bases lay between the germline ends. The CDR3 has 14 residues. The germline V gene encodes CDR1 LGHNA and CDR2 YNFKEQ. CDR3 DNA: TGTGCCAGCAGCTCCGGACTAGGGGGCTACGAGCAGTACTTC. Its translation is CASSSGLGGYEQYF.

The chain couples TRBV5-1 to TRBJ2-1; D is possibly TRBD2 (6 bases). Trimming cost V 7 bases and J 0 bases, with 14 bases left between them. Germline V gene lookup returns CDR1 SGHRS and CDR2 YFSETQ. The CDR3 loop spans 15 amino acids. CDR3 in amino acids: CASRLLASSYNEQFF. The CDR3 DNA reads TGCGCCAGCCGACTGCTAGCGAGCTCCTACAATGAGCAGTTCTTC. Using reference TRBV5-1 and TRBJ2-1 for the parts outside the CDR3, the full variable domain is KAGVTQTPRYLIKTRGQQVTLSCSPISGHRSVSWYQQTPGQGLQFLFEYFSETQRNKGNFPGRFSGRQFSNSRSEMNVSTLELGDSALYLCASRLLASSYNEQFFGPGTRLTVL.

This chain joins TRBV5-5 and TRBJ1-2; 9 bases are shared with TRBD1. V was clipped by 5 bases and J by 1 base; unmatched bases: 9. CDR3 length: 16 amino acids. Germline V lookup: CDR1 SGHKS, CDR2 YYEKEE (reference sequence). The DNA of the CDR3 is TGTGCCAGCAGGAAGGGACAGGGAGTAAATAACTATGGCTACACCTTC. Its translation: CASRKGQGVNNYGYTF. The variable domain in full, completed from reference TRBV5-5 and TRBJ1-2, reads DAGVTQSPTHLIKTRGQQVTLRCSPISGHKSVSWYQQVLGQGPQFIFQYYEKEERGRGNFPDRFSARQFPNYSSELNVNALLLGDSALYLCASRKGQGVNNYGYTFGSGTRLTVV.

The genes are TRBV29-1 and TRBJ2-7, with 11 positions matching TRBD2. This CDR3 spans 14 amino acids. The ends lost 7 bases at V and 4 bases at J; junction bases unmatched: 9. CDR1 SQVTM and CDR2 ANQGSEA come from the germline V gene. CDR3 bases: TGCAGCGCCAACCTAGCGGGAGGTCGGTACGAGCAGTACTTC. It translates to CSANLAGGRYEQYF.

The chain combines TRBV7-9 with TRBJ2-7; no firm D call. The V gene lost 3 bases and the J gene lost 0 bases, with 12 bases spanning the gap. The CDR3 is made up of 15 amino acids. From germline, CDR1 is SEHNR and CDR2 FQNEAQ (reference sequence). CDR3 nucleotide sequence: TGTGCCAGCAGCTTGGTTGGCAGGAACTCCTACGAGCAGTACTTC. It translates to CASSLVGRNSYEQYF.

Regarding this clone: Because the CDR3's place on the DNA is in doubt, the DNA is left out and the CDR3 is given as listed by TCRdb. V usage is TRBV27 and J usage is TRBJ1-2; whether TRBD1, the table's D call, matches the DNA was not checked. The germline CDR1 and CDR2 sequences are MNHEY and SMNVEV (reference sequence). The CDR3 has 15 residues if both end residues are counted. The CDR3 spells CASSFFGQGARGYTF.

This chain joins TRBV7-2 and TRBJ1-2, with 11 bases matching TRBD1. J gave up 4 bases and V 4 bases, and 8 bases lay outside the gene matches. CDR3 length equals 16 residues. Germline lookup yields CDR1 SGHTA and CDR2 FQGNSA. The CDR3 here is CASSSGPGQGGYGYTF. The CDR3 bases are TGTGCCAGCAGCTCCGGACCGGGACAGGGGGGCTATGGCTACACCTTC. The full variable domain, with the rest looked up from reference TRBV7-2 and TRBJ1-2, is GAGVSQSPSNKVTEKGKDVELRCDPISGHTALYWYRQSLGQGLEFLIYFQGNSAPDKSGLPSDRFSAERTGGSVSTLTIQRTQQEDSAVYLCASSSGPGQGGYGYTFGSGTRLTVV.

The chain uses TRBV6-6 and TRBJ2-7; 10 positions match TRBD2. After removal of 6 bases from V and 3 bases from J, the junction contained 11 bases not matched to a gene. This CDR3 has 16 residues. CDR1 MNHNY and CDR2 SVGAGI come from the germline V gene (reference sequence). The CDR3 sequence is CASSRSGGGENYEQYF. CDR3 nucleotides: TGTGCCAGCAGCCGAAGCGGGGGGGGAGAGAACTACGAGCAGTACTTC.

In its sample, this clone was seen once. The chain links TRBV19 to TRBJ1-1, with D possibly being TRBD1 (6 bases). V lost 6 bases to trimming and J lost 1 base, with 12 bases between them. This CDR3 has 14 amino acids. The germline gives CDR1 LNHDA, CDR2 SQIVND (reference sequence). CDR3 DNA sequence: TGTGCCAGTAGACGAACAGGGACGAACACTGAAGCTTTCTTT. This sequence encodes CASRRTGTNTEAFF.

As concerns this clone: Other DNA sequences in this specimen translate into the identical CDR3. The genes are TRBV2 and TRBJ1-6; D is undetermined. Germline V CDR1 and CDR2: SNHLY, FYNNEI. The CDR3 runs 12 residues. Trimming shortened V by 5 bases and J by 7 bases, and 6 bases separated the two germline ends. CDR3 sequence reads: CASSWGNSPLHF. For the CDR3, the DNA is TGTGCCAGCAGTTGGGGAAATTCACCCCTCCACTTT.

This clone was observed a single time. The chain links TRBV14 to TRBJ1-2; D call uncertain. This CDR3 is 13 amino acids long. Germline CDR1 and CDR2: SGHDN and FVKESK. Trimming took 0 bases from V and 5 from J, leaving 7 bases between them. CDR3 in amino acids: CASSQDEQYGYTF. In DNA, the CDR3 is TGTGCCAGCAGCCAAGATGAGCAGTATGGCTACACCTTC.

V and J are TRBV6-5 and TRBJ2-5; D remains ambiguous. Trimming shortened V by 0 bases and J by 5 bases, and 10 bases separated the two germline ends. Germline CDR1 reads MNHEY; CDR2 reads SVGAGI. The CDR3 length is 14 residues. CDR3 DNA sequence: TGTGCCAGCAGTTACTCATCTGGGCCGGAGACCCAGTACTTC. It is translated as CASSYSSGPETQYF.

The chain uses TRBV9 and TRBJ2-4, with a weak D call TRBD2 (6 bases). The CDR3 spans 14 residues. The V gene's germline CDR1 is SGDLS and CDR2 YYNGEE. Trimming pared 0 bases from V and 6 bases from J, leaving 10 bases between. The CDR3 loop reads CASSVEAGINIQYF. In DNA, the CDR3 is TGTGCCAGCAGCGTAGAGGCGGGAATAAACATTCAGTACTTC.